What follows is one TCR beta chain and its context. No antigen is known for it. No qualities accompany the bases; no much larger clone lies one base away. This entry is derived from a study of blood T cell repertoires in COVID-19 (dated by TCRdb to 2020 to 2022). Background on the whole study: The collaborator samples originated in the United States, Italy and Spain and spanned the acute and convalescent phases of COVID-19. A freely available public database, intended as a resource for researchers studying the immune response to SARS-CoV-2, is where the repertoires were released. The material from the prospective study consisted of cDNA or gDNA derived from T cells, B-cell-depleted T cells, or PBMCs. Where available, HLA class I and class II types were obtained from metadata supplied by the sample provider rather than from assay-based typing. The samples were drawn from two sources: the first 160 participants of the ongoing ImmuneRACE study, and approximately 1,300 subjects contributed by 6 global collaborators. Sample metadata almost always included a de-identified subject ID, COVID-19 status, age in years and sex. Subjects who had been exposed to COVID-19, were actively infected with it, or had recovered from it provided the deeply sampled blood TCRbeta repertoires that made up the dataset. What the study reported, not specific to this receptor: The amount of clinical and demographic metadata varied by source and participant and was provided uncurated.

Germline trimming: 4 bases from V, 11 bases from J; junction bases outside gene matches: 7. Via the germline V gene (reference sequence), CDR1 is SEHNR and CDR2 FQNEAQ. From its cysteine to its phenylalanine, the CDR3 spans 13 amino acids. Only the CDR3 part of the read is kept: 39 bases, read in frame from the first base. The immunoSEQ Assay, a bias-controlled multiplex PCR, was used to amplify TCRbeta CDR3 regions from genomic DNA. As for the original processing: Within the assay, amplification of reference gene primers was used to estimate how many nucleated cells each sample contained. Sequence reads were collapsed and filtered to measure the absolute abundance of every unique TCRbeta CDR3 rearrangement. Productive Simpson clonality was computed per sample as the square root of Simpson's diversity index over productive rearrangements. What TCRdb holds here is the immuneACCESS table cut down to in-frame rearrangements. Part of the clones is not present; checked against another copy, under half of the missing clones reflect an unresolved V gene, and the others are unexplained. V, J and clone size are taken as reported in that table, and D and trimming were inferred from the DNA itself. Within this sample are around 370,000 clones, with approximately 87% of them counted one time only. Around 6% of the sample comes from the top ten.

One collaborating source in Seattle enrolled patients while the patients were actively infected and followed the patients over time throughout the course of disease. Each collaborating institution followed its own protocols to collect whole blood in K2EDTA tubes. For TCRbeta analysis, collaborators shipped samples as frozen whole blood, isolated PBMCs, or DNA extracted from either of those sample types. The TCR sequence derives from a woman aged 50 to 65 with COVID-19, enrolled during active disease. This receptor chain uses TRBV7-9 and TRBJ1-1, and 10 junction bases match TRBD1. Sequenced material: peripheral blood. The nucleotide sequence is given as TGTGCCAGCAGCTCGGGGGACAGGGGAATGGCTTTCTTT. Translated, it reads CASSSGDRGMAFF.